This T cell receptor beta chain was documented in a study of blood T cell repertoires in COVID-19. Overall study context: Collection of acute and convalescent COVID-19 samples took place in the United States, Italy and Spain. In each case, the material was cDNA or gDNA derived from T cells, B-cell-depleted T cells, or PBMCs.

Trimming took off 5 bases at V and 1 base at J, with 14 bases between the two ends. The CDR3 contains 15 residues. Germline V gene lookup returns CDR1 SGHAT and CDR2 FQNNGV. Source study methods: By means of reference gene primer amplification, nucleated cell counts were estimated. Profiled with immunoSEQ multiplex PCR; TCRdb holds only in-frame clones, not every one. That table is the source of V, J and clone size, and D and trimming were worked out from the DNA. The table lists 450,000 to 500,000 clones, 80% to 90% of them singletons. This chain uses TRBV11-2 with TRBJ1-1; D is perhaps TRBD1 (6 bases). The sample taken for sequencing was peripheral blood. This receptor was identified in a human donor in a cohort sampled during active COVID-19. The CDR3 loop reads CASSPTGPKNTEAFF. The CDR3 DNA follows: TGTGCCAGCAGCCCTACAGGGCCCAAGAACACTGAAGCTTTCTTT.